This TCR beta chain was captured by sequencing in a study of response to subunit inactivated influenza vaccine. Study findings and constraints: T cells newly recruited by each seasonal influenza vaccination are few, the authors suggested.

TCRdb recomputed calls from the RT-PCR reads with MiXCR, one row per CDR3 protein. The repertoire includes some 520,000 distinct CDR3 sequences, more than 15% of them detected once, and less than 4% sits in the top ten. This clonotype was seen more than once but under ten times. The antigen is unknown. CDR1 and CDR2 from the germline V gene are MNHEY and SMNVEV (reference sequence). The CDR3 runs 14 residues. Trimming cost V 4 bases and J 7 bases, with 16 bases left between them. The rearrangement joins TRBV27 to TRBJ1-2; D might be TRBD1 (5 bases). The clonotype was recovered from a man between 45 and 75 years old who received an inactivated influenza vaccine. The source was CD4+ T cells sorted from PBMCs, collected roughly 24 months after vaccination. The CDR3 protein is CASSSVSRATGYTF. CDR3 DNA: TGTGCCAGCAGTTCTGTTAGCAGGGCAACTGGCTACACCTTC.